The 32 T cell receptor beta chains below all came from one sample that was sequenced in a study of blood T cell repertoires in COVID-19. Clones were read by immunoSEQ multiplex PCR, and TCRdb kept only the in-frame ones, dropping some. The profile shows under 250,000 clones, 65% to 90% of them singletons. The material sequenced was PBMCs or T cells enriched from blood (not recorded which). These receptors were collected from a man aged 40-50 years who had recovered from COVID-19.

CDR3 sequence: CASSSTGEYSPLHF. The CDR3 DNA reads TGTGCCAGCAGCTCGACAGGGGAATACTCACCCCTCCACTTT. The J gene is TRBJ1-6, the V gene TRBV5-4, with 8 bases that match TRBD1. Unmatched junction bases numbered 6, after V lost 3 bases and J lost 10 bases. The CDR3 is 14 residues long. Per germline, CDR1 SGHNT and CDR2 YYREEE (reference sequence).

The CDR3 reads CASSPRQGTGNTIYF. The CDR3 DNA follows: TGTGCCAGCAGTCCTCGACAGGGGACTGGAAACACCATATATTTT. The chain employs TRBV28 and TRBJ1-3, with 8 bases that match TRBD1. The CDR3 contains 15 residues. Looked up from germline, CDR1 is MDHEN and CDR2 is SYDVKM. V shed 5 bases, J shed 2 bases, and the junction held 5 bases outside the gene matches. Together with reference TRBV28 and TRBJ1-3, the CDR3 gives the full variable domain: DVKVTQSSRYLVKRTGEKVFLECVQDMDHENMFWYRQDPGLGLRLIYFSYDVKMKEKGDIPEGYSVSREKKERFSLILESASTNQTSMYLCASSPRQGTGNTIYFGEGSWLTVV.

This clone showed up just once. The rearrangement links TRBV2 to TRBJ1-3; 10 bases fit TRBD1. The CDR3 has 17 amino acids. In germline, CDR1 is SNHLY, CDR2 FYNNEI. V lost 7 bases, J lost 4 bases, and 13 bases stayed unmatched. In DNA form, the CDR3 reads TGTGCCAGCAATCTACCGGGACAGGGGAGGTCCGGAAACACCATATATTTT. It specifies CASNLPGQGRSGNTIYF.

The chain couples TRBV19 to TRBJ1-2; possibly TRBD1 for D (5 bases). Germline assignment: CDR1 LNHDA and CDR2 SQIVND (reference sequence). There are 13 residues in the CDR3. The V end lost 3 bases, the J end lost 2 bases, and 7 bases lay between the germline ends. As DNA, the CDR3 is TGTGCCAGTAGTATCCGGGGGAACTATGGCTACACCTTC. It encodes CASSIRGNYGYTF. The full variable domain, with the rest looked up from reference TRBV19 and TRBJ1-2, is DGGITQSPKYLFRKEGQNVTLSCEQNLNHDAMYWYRQDPGQGLRLIYYSQIVNDFQKGDIAEGYSVSREKKESFPLTVTSAQKNPTAFYLCASSIRGNYGYTFGSGTRLTVV.

The sample holds one count of this clone. This chain links TRBV19 with TRBJ2-7; perhaps TRBD1 as D (6 bases). Between the trimmed V and J ends, which lost 1 base and 2 bases, there was a span of 6 bases. CDR1 and CDR2 from the germline V gene are LNHDA and SQIVND (reference sequence). The CDR3 is 13 residues long. The CDR3 sequence: CASSIGQAYEQYF. The DNA for the CDR3 is TGTGCCAGTAGTATAGGACAGGCCTACGAGCAGTACTTC.

In regard to this clone: The junction and the germline gene differ at one end; a read error may be behind it. The V gene is TRBV9, the J gene TRBJ2-3; tentatively, D is TRBD1 (6 bases). Germline CDR1 and CDR2: SGDLS and YYNGEE. The CDR3 contains 17 residues. The CDR3 nucleotides are TGTGCCAGCAGGGTAGGGCCACAGGGTAAGTGCACAGATACGCAGTATTTT. The encoded protein is CASRVGPQGKCTDTQYF.

The genes are TRBV9 and TRBJ2-3; 8 positions match TRBD2. CDR3 size: 13 residues. The trim removed 7 bases at V and 5 bases at J, leaving 6 bases unmatched. The germline V gene encodes CDR1 SGDLS and CDR2 YYNGEE. DNA of the CDR3: TGTGCCAGCGGTGAAGCGGGAGTAGATACGCAGTATTTT. Its translation is CASGEAGVDTQYF.

As DNA, the CDR3 is TGCAGCGTAGATTCGGACAGGGGAAACTATGGCTACACCTTC. This encodes CSVDSDRGNYGYTF. This chain joins TRBV29-1 and TRBJ1-2; 9 positions agree with TRBD1. Germline V lookup: CDR1 SQVTM, CDR2 ANQGSEA. The CDR3 sequence is 14 residues long. J was trimmed by 2 bases and V by 6 bases; bases with no gene match: 7.

V is TRBV2 and J is TRBJ1-1, with D possibly TRBD1 on 6 matching bases. V was clipped by 2 bases and J by 5 bases, with 12 bases between them. The germline V gene has CDR1 SNHLY and CDR2 FYNNEI. The CDR3 loop spans 14 amino acids. This chain's CDR3 is CASSEWAGETEAFF. The CDR3 DNA is TGTGCCAGCAGTGAATGGGCAGGGGAGACTGAAGCTTTCTTT.

The V gene is TRBV30, the J gene TRBJ1-1, with a weak D call TRBD1 (5 bases). V lost 4 bases and J lost 5, with 11 bases in between. Germline V CDR1 and CDR2: GTSNPN, SVGIG (reference sequence). The CDR3 spans 12 residues. The CDR3: CAWTTVGTEAFF. CDR3 coding DNA: TGTGCCTGGACGACAGTTGGAACTGAAGCTTTCTTT.

The chain employs TRBV5-1 and TRBJ2-3; TRBD2 matches 11 bases. Germline V lookup: CDR1 SGHRS, CDR2 YFSETQ. Losses at the gene ends were 0 bases for V and 3 bases for J; bases not matched to a gene: 12. This CDR3 comprises 19 residues. This chain's CDR3 is CASSLALAGGLGWTDTQYF. The CDR3 region has the DNA TGCGCCAGCAGCTTGGCCTTAGCGGGAGGGCTGGGGTGGACAGATACGCAGTATTTT.

The chain has TRBV28 and TRBJ1-2; TRBD1 aligns across 11 bases. Trimming removed 7 bases from V and 7 bases from J; junction bases left unmatched: 5. Germline assignment: CDR1 MDHEN and CDR2 SYDVKM. The CDR3 is made up of 13 amino acids. The CDR3 nucleotides read TGTGCCAGCAATACGGACAGGGGGCTTGGCTACACCTTC. Translation gives CASNTDRGLGYTF.

The chain has TRBV25-1 and TRBJ2-7; the D gene is possibly TRBD2 (5 bases). Deletions cut 5 bases from V and 6 bases from J, with 11 bases between. CDR1 is MGHDK and CDR2 is SYGVNS in the germline V gene. This CDR3 spans 12 amino acids. CDR3 loop: CASSTPGVEQYF. CDR3 sequence (DNA): TGTGCCAGCAGTACGCCCGGGGTCGAGCAGTACTTC.

This chain joins TRBV4-3 and TRBJ1-2; possible D gene TRBD1, 5 bases. This CDR3 spans 14 amino acids. Trimming removed 1 base from V and 4 bases from J, with 10 bases in between. In germline, CDR1 is LGHNA, CDR2 YSLEER. This CDR3 reads CASSQVGGFYGYTF. Written as DNA, the CDR3 is TGCGCCAGCAGCCAAGTTGGGGGGTTCTATGGCTACACCTTC.

This chain uses TRBV19 with TRBJ2-7, with 11 nucleotides matching TRBD2. The CDR3 contains 16 residues. V lost 5 bases and J lost 5; bases outside the gene matches: 11. Germline loops: CDR1 LNHDA, CDR2 SQIVND (reference sequence). CDR3 sequence reads: CASSGLAGGLEHEQYF. CDR3 in DNA: TGTGCCAGTAGTGGGCTAGCGGGAGGCCTTGAGCACGAGCAGTACTTC.

This chain uses TRBV7-2 with TRBJ2-7, with 11 nucleotides matching TRBD2. The junction had 13 bases not matched to a gene; V was cut back by 5 bases and J by 7 bases. Germline loops: CDR1 SGHTA, CDR2 FQGNSA. The CDR3 contains 16 residues. CDR3 in DNA: TGTGCCAGCAGCCCTGATGGGACTAGCGGAGTAACGGAGCAGTACTTC. Translated: CASSPDGTSGVTEQYF.

This clone was counted once. The CDR3 spells CASSQDLLVGSLNEQYF. The CDR3 coding sequence is TGTGCCAGCAGCCAAGATCTCTTGGTCGGGAGTCTCAACGAGCAGTACTTC. This chain uses TRBV3-1 (or the pseudogene TRBV3-2) with TRBJ2-7, with D perhaps matching TRBD2 (6 bases). This CDR3 contains 17 residues. Trimming cost V 0 bases and J 5 bases, with 20 bases left between them. CDR1 LGHDT and CDR2 YNNKEL come from the germline V gene (reference sequence).

The rearrangement joins TRBV18 to TRBJ2-7, with 8 bases fitting TRBD1. CDR1 and CDR2 (germline): KGHSH, LQKENI. The CDR3 extends over 16 amino acids. V trimming: 4 bases; J trimming: 2 bases; junction bases outside the gene matches: 10. CDR3 loop: CASSLMGQVGTYEQYF. The CDR3 coding sequence is TGTGCCAGCTCACTTATGGGACAGGTTGGCACCTACGAGCAGTACTTC.

The chain combines TRBV9 with TRBJ1-2; D is possibly TRBD1 (6 bases). Trimming took 3 bases from V and 7 from J, leaving 19 bases between them. Per germline, CDR1 SGDLS and CDR2 YYNGEE. This CDR3 contains 15 residues. CDR3 nucleotides: TGTGCCAGCAGCGGCTCCCCCTCAGGGGTTCGTGGCTACACCTTC. Amino acid sequence: CASSGSPSGVRGYTF.

The rearrangement uses TRBV6-5 and TRBJ2-7, with 9 bases matching TRBD1. The germline V gene has CDR1 MNHEY and CDR2 SVGAGI. After removal of 2 bases from V and 2 bases from J, the junction contained 4 bases not matched to a gene. The CDR3 has 15 residues. CDR3 sequence: CASSYLGQGPYEQYF. For the CDR3, the DNA is TGTGCCAGCAGTTACCTGGGACAGGGTCCCTACGAGCAGTACTTC.

CDR3 in DNA: TGTGCCAGTAGTATTCCGGGGGATAGTGAAGCTTTCTTT. This sequence encodes CASSIPGDSEAFF. The chain uses TRBV19 and TRBJ1-1, with D perhaps matching TRBD1 (5 bases). Looked up from germline, CDR1 is LNHDA and CDR2 is SQIVND (reference sequence). Trimming took 3 bases from V and 7 from J, leaving 12 bases between them. The CDR3 extends over 13 amino acids. Full variable domain (remainder filled in from reference TRBV19 and TRBJ1-1): DGGITQSPKYLFRKEGQNVTLSCEQNLNHDAMYWYRQDPGQGLRLIYYSQIVNDFQKGDIAEGYSVSREKKESFPLTVTSAQKNPTAFYLCASSIPGDSEAFFGQGTRLTVV.

V usage is TRBV5-1 and J usage is TRBJ1-2, with D perhaps matching TRBD1 (6 bases). This CDR3 spans 15 amino acids. Per the germline V gene, CDR1 is SGHRS and CDR2 is YFSETQ. Between the trimmed V and J ends, which lost 1 base and 4 bases, there was a span of 14 bases. The CDR3 region is CASSLNRDRSYGYTF. CDR3 DNA: TGCGCCAGCAGCTTGAATCGAGACAGGAGCTATGGCTACACCTTC.

This clone was counted once. The rearrangement uses TRBV27 and TRBJ2-1, with 8 bases that match TRBD1. The CDR3 is 14 residues long. Looked up from germline, CDR1 is MNHEY and CDR2 is SMNVEV (reference sequence). Losses at the gene ends were 7 bases for V and 1 base for J; bases not matched to a gene: 3. This CDR3 is CASTGTGSYNEQFF. The CDR3 nucleotides read TGTGCCAGCACCGGGACAGGTTCCTACAATGAGCAGTTCTTC.

The rearrangement uses TRBV11-2 and TRBJ2-3, with 14 bases identical to TRBD2. The CDR3 covers 17 residues. V lost 4 bases and J lost 5; bases outside the gene matches: 8. Germline CDR1 reads SGHAT; CDR2 reads FQNNGV. The CDR3 DNA reads as TGTGCCAGCAGCTCGGGACTAGCGGGAGCAGGGGGAGATACGCAGTATTTT. Amino acid sequence: CASSSGLAGAGGDTQYF.

The chain joins TRBV30 to TRBJ2-1, with a tentative D call TRBD2 (6 bases). The germline V gene encodes CDR1 GTSNPN and CDR2 SVGIG (reference sequence). The CDR3 covers 14 residues. The germline V and J ends were trimmed by 8 bases and 3 bases, with 17 bases remaining between them. CDR3 sequence reads: CAHPGGGNYNEQFF. The DNA for the CDR3 is TGTGCCCACCCGGGCGGCGGGAACTACAATGAGCAGTTCTTC.

As DNA, the CDR3 is TGCACCAGCAGCCAAGATATCAATACTGGCAATCAGCCCCAGCATTTT. Its protein product is CTSSQDINTGNQPQHF. This sequence joins TRBV1 and TRBJ1-5. TRBV1 is flagged as a pseudogene. The length of the CDR3 is 16 residues.

The J gene is TRBJ1-5, the V gene TRBV30; weak D call: TRBD1 (5 bases). Germline CDR1 and CDR2: GTSNPN and SVGIG (reference sequence). CDR3 length: 15 amino acids. V was shortened by 4 bases and J by 3 bases, with 16 bases between the two germline ends. CDR3 sequence: CAWTLSSRDNQPQHF. CDR3 nucleotides: TGTGCCTGGACCCTGTCGTCCAGGGACAATCAGCCCCAGCATTTT.

This chain links TRBV6-6 with TRBJ1-4; weak D call: TRBD1 (6 bases). Trimming stripped 8 bases from V and 8 bases from J, with 15 bases between. The CDR3 is made up of 13 amino acids. Germline assignment: CDR1 MNHNY and CDR2 SVGAGI (reference sequence). The CDR3 DNA is TGTGCCAGCTCCGGGACACGTGTCGAAAAACTGTTTTTT. It encodes CASSGTRVEKLFF.

The gene calls are TRBV4-3 and TRBJ1-4, with D unclear. The CDR3 spans 15 residues. V lost 0 bases and J 5 bases, leaving 10 bases between the germline ends. Germline V gene data show CDR1 as LGHNA and CDR2 as YSLEER. The CDR3 DNA follows: TGCGCCAGCAGCCAAGAGCTTAGAGAAAATGAAAAACTGTTTTTT. Residues: CASSQELRENEKLFF.

The V call is TRBV7-2, the J call TRBJ2-7; weak D call: TRBD1 (6 bases). The length of the CDR3 is 15 residues. Looked up from germline, CDR1 is SGHTA and CDR2 is FQGNSA. The germline V and J ends were trimmed by 2 bases and 2 bases, with 13 bases remaining between them. The CDR3 bases are TGTGCCAGCAGCTTACTGGCAGGGGCCCCCTACGAGCAGTACTTC. It translates to CASSLLAGAPYEQYF.

The chain combines TRBV7-2 with TRBJ2-1; 10 bases align to TRBD2. This CDR3 is built from 19 residues. Germline V gene data show CDR1 as SGHTA and CDR2 as FQGNSA. V lost 0 bases and J lost 5; bases outside the gene matches: 13. The chain's CDR3 is CASSLAPLAGAFGDNEQFF. The DNA of the CDR3 is TGTGCCAGCAGCTTAGCCCCCCTAGCGGGAGCGTTCGGGGACAATGAGCAGTTCTTC.

The gene calls are TRBV4-2 and TRBJ2-2, with D possibly being TRBD2 (6 bases). Germline assignment: CDR1 LGHNA and CDR2 YNFKEQ. The V and J ends lost 0 bases and 7 bases respectively, with 18 bases between them. The CDR3 contains 17 residues. CDR3 residues: CASSQDETGEWGGELFF. In DNA, the CDR3 is TGTGCCAGCAGCCAAGATGAAACGGGAGAGTGGGGCGGGGAGCTGTTTTTT.